This TCR beta chain was recovered during a study of shared clonotypes between healthy human individuals (dated by TCRdb to 2018 to 2020). At the level of the whole study: A couple of women and three men aged 18 to 49 years were included in the cohort. Per donor, three plates each were used for CD4 naive and CD4 memory, two for CD8 naive, and one for CD8 memory. Blood TCR repertoires of about five healthy adults were deeply sequenced to estimate repertoire size and the extent of clonotype sharing between individuals. To increase sequencing depth and limit assay-specific biases, different laboratories used diverse techniques to prepare libraries and sequence TCR repertoires. Between about 0.9 and 9 billion PBMCs per donor were obtained by leukapheresis. On the study overall, not on this receptor specifically: Estimated clonotype richness was generally larger for naive than for memory subsets. Based on pairwise subsampling, the degree of clonotype sharing among donors was expected to be affected by sequencing depth. Sharing across a handful of donors was observed for around 5% of naive CD4, over 3% of naive CD8, over 2% of memory CD4, and approximately 0.41% of memory CD8 clonotypes. Compared with non-shared clonotypes, the clonotypes found in all four sorted-subset donors had higher generation probabilities. Sampling was restricted to blood, and TCR repertoires in tissue are likely to differ from TCR repertoires in blood. Because the study included only a small number of donors, the genetic and exposure-history diversity represented was limited. Incomplete sequencing was indicated by rarefaction of sorted-subset datasets, despite the large sequencing depth.

In regard to this clone: There is no known antigen for this receptor. Base-call qualities are not available, and no considerably larger clone is one nucleotide away.

Using the deep immunoSEQ assay, TCR CDR3 regions were amplified from genomic DNA by multiplex PCR. Extracted genomic DNA from each cell subset was distributed evenly across all wells of several immunoSEQ 96-well plates, and each plate was treated as a replicate. For sorted subsets, around 0.2 ug genomic DNA, equal to 30,000 to 35,000 T cell genomes, was loaded into each replicate PCR. Purified libraries were quantified with a Qubit 3.0 fluorometer, sized on a Bioanalyzer 2100, and re-quantified with the KAPA Library Quantification kit. Every immunoSEQ 96-well plate was sequenced on a dedicated single-read 150-cycle Illumina NextSeq 550 flow cell. On the study's bioinformatics: Because the immunoSEQ output held only junctional sequences and lacked quality scores, the filtering could not match the filtering applied to full-length reads. Sequences were annotated with PyIR, a Python wrapper for IgBLAST v1.9, and V/J genes and CDR3 were assigned using IMGT germline references. Reads were filtered out if the reads had weak V/J assignments (E-value above 1e-6), no CDR3, stop codons, out-of-frame junctions, or ambiguous translated residues. V3J clonotypes were defined as sequences sharing the same inferred V gene, J gene, and CDR3 amino acid sequence. Percentage overlap between repertoires was calculated by dividing the number of shared unique clonotypes by the size of the smaller repertoire. Three approaches were used to assess repertoire richness: RTK rarefaction, the Chao1 estimator, and Recon v2.1 estimates of unobserved clonotypes. For all TCRbeta clonotypes obtained by the gDNA method from four donors, generation probabilities were computed with OLGA. TCRdb re-hosts the immuneACCESS table, in-frame sequences only. Its copies lack some clones; in the studies checked, an unresolved V gene accounts for under half of them, and the cause for the rest is not known. The D gene and trimming were derived from the DNA, and the V and J assignments and clone size from that table. The sample has a few hundred thousand clones on record, roughly 97% of them singletons. 0.057% of the sample lies in the top ten.

The donors were healthy, HIV-negative adults with no recently reported acute infections or vaccinations. Every donor was a Caucasian adult living in Nashville, Tennessee, USA. Magnetic negative selection was used to enrich CD4+ T cells, after which naive cells were positively selected on CD45RA and the negative fraction became the memory subset. Blood was obtained by leukapheresis, after which PBMCs were separated by Ficoll-Histopaque density gradient centrifugation and cryopreserved in liquid nitrogen vapor phase. Analytical flow cytometry was used to check the purity and quantity of every magnetically sorted T cell population. Each sorted fraction had its genomic DNA isolated and then quantified by UV absorbance on a Nanodrop 2000c. The CDR3 spans 12 residues, from the cysteine through the phenylalanine. Here the CDR3 DNA is all that survives: 36 bases in frame from base 1. V is pared back by 4 bases and J by 4 bases, with 5 bases lying between the germline termini. CDR1 is given as SGHAT and CDR2 as FQNNGV, both from the germline V gene.

This TCR was recovered from a woman in her 30s in good health. The specimen sequenced was naive CD4+ T cells sorted from blood. The cell subset or site label here, explained by the study, means: CD45RA+ positively selected. The V gene is TRBV11-2 and the J gene is TRBJ1-3; the D gene remains uncertain. Here the CDR3 is given as CASSSPGNTIYF. Read as DNA, the sequence is TGTGCCAGCAGCTCCCCCGGAAACACCATATATTTT.